A selection of T cell receptor beta chains follows, all from one sample in a study of T cell clones after liver transplantation. Produced via immunoSEQ multiplex PCR; TCRdb's table is partial and in-frame only. The sample consists of some 120,000 clones, over 75% of them appearing once. The specimen was CD4+ T cells from blood, collected 12 months after liver transplant. The receptors come from a human patient who received a liver transplant. Some T cells could come from the graft donor. CDR3s include the opening cysteine and the closing phenylalanine or tryptophan. A D gene is named only where the DNA matches it firmly. Only part of the rows carry a size: once, few, many, or a class if the clone is expanded.

abundance,j_gene,v_gene,len,d_gene,CDR3aa,CDR3nt
NA,TRBJ2-2,TRBV4-2,18,TRBD2,CASSQEGLAAKFTGELFF,TGTGCCAGCAGCCAAGAGGGACTAGCGGCGAAATTTACCGGGGAGCTGTTTTTT
NA,TRBJ2-3,TRBV4-2,15,NA,CASSLRGVGTDTQYF,TGTGCCAGCAGCCTTAGGGGGGTTGGCACAGATACGCAGTATTTT
NA,TRBJ1-1,TRBV18,15,NA,CASSPKEARNTEAFF,TGTGCCAGCTCACCAAAGGAGGCAAGGAACACTGAAGCTTTCTTT
few,TRBJ1-2,TRBV18,15,NA,CASSPSREANYGYTF,TGTGCCAGCTCACCATCACGGGAAGCTAACTATGGCTACACCTTC
NA,TRBJ2-3,TRBV19,13,TRBD2,CASSGTRTDTQYF,TGTGCCAGTTCCGGGACTAGAACAGATACGCAGTATTTT
NA,TRBJ2-5,TRBV2,15,NA,CASSDWRGLQETQYF,TGTGCCAGCAGTGATTGGAGGGGTCTCCAAGAGACCCAGTACTTC
NA,TRBJ1-2,TRBV29-1,11,NA,CSAGTEYGYTF,TGCAGCGCGGGGACTGAATATGGCTACACCTTC
NA,TRBJ2-6,TRBV27,17,NA,CASSFWGLESGANVLTF,TGTGCCAGCAGTTTTTGGGGGCTCGAATCTGGGGCCAACGTCCTGACTTTC
NA,TRBJ2-2,TRBV5-1,14,NA,CASSPETPTGELFF,TGCGCCAGCAGTCCCGAGACACCCACCGGGGAGCTGTTTTTT
NA,TRBJ1-3,TRBV5-1,16,NA,CASSSGPRSSGNTIYF,TGCGCCAGCAGCTCAGGGCCACGGAGCTCTGGAAACACCATATATTTT
NA,TRBJ2-7,TRBV18,13,NA,CASSPQIADEQYF,TGTGCCAGCTCACCACAAATAGCAGACGAGCAGTACTTC
few,TRBJ2-7,TRBV7-9,16,TRBD2,CASSYGTSGRSDEQYF,TGTGCCAGCAGCTACGGGACTAGCGGGAGGTCCGACGAGCAGTACTTC
NA,TRBJ2-2,TRBV5-6,17,NA,CASSGQGAGEYIGELFF,TGTGCCAGCAGCGGGCAAGGAGCGGGCGAGTATATCGGGGAGCTGTTTTTT
NA,TRBJ1-3,TRBV18,16,NA,CASSPTGSGSGNTIYF,TGTGCCAGCTCACCGACAGGCTCCGGCTCTGGAAACACCATATATTTT
NA,TRBJ1-6,TRBV10-3,14,NA,CAISEPGALRPLHF,TGTGCCATCAGTGAACCGGGAGCCCTCAGGCCCCTCCACTTT
NA,TRBJ2-3,TRBV7-8,17,TRBD2,CASSLFAGTSGTDTQYF,TGTGCCAGCAGCTTATTCGCCGGGACTAGCGGGACTGATACGCAGTATTTT
NA,TRBJ1-2,TRBV5-1,14,NA,CASSDSQGTYGYTF,TGCGCCAGCAGCGATTCGCAGGGGACCTATGGCTACACCTTC
few,TRBJ1-2,TRBV4-1,14,NA,CASSWEEGTYGYTF,TGCGCCAGCAGTTGGGAGGAGGGTACCTATGGCTACACCTTC
NA,TRBJ2-1,TRBV6-5,14,TRBD2,CASSGTRFFNEQFF,TGTGCCAGCAGCGGGACTAGGTTCTTCAATGAGCAGTTCTTC
many,TRBJ1-2,TRBV7-3,14,NA,CASSSTQGNYGYTF,TGTGCCAGCAGCAGCACCCAGGGGAACTATGGCTACACCTTC
once,TRBJ1-5,TRBV6-5,13,NA,CASQYSLSQPQHF,TGTGCCAGCCAGTACAGCTTAAGCCAGCCCCAGCATTTT
NA,TRBJ1-2,TRBV19,15,NA,CASSRFLGGADGYTF,TGTGCCAGTAGTCGCTTTTTGGGGGGCGCAGATGGCTACACCTTC
NA,TRBJ2-1,TRBV25-1,12,NA,CASSGGYNEQFF,TGTGCCAGCAGTGGGGGTTACAATGAGCAGTTCTTC
NA,TRBJ2-7,TRBV10-1,15,TRBD2,CASSDGLAGVYEQYF,TGCGCCAGCAGTGACGGACTAGCGGGAGTCTACGAGCAGTACTTC
NA,TRBJ1-1,TRBV7-3,13,TRBD1,CASSLQGDTEAFF,TGTGCCAGCAGCTTACAGGGGGACACTGAAGCTTTCTTT
few,TRBJ1-1,TRBV11-3,15,NA,CASRRGQGQNTEAFF,TGTGCCAGCAGGAGAGGGCAGGGACAGAACACTGAAGCTTTCTTT
NA,TRBJ1-1,TRBV7-9,14,NA,CASSSGVGNTEAFF,TGTGCCAGCAGCTCAGGGGTTGGGAACACTGAAGCTTTCTTT